What follows is one TCR beta chain and its context. No antigen is known for it. Source material for PBMCs was about 11 ml fresh peripheral blood. Amplification of TCR beta CDR3 regions used RNA as the template. A set of HTBI primers served as the primers for a first-round RT-PCR of the TCR CDR3. MiXCR, run by TCRdb on the multiplex PCR reads, gives a single entry per CDR3 protein. The sample contains about 410,000 distinct CDR3 sequences, over 12% of which appear only once. This sample was taken from a study of T cells in Graves' hyperthyroidism and ophthalmopathy. Regarding the study as a whole: Peripheral blood also featured most of the thyroid clonotypes expanded above 0.001.

CDR1 and CDR2 (germline): MNHEY, SVGAGI. Trimming removed 2 bases at V and 2 bases at J, with 9 bases between. The CDR3 covers 14 residues. This TCR was recovered from a man younger than 35 with Graves' ophthalmopathy. Sample: blood. The rearrangement links TRBV6-5 to TRBJ1-2, with D perhaps matching TRBD1 (5 bases). This CDR3 is CASSYMGTNYGYTF. Written as DNA, the CDR3 is TGTGCCAGCAGTTACATGGGGACCAACTATGGCTACACCTTC.